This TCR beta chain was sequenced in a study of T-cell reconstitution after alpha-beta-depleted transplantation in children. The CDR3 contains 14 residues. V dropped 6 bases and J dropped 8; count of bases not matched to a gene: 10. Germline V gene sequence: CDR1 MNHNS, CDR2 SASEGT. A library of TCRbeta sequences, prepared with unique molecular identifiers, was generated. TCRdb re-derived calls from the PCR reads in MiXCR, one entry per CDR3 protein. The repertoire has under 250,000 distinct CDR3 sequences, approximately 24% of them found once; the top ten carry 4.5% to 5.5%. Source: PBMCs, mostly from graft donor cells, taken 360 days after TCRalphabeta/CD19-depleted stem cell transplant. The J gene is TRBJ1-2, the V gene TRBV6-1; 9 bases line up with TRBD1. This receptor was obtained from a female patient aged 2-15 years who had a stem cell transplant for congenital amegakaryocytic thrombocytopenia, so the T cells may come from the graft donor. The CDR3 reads CASRHRDRVLGYTF. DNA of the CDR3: TGTGCCAGCAGACACCGGGACAGGGTGTTGGGCTACACCTTC.